What follows are 3 T cell receptor beta chains derived from one specimen sequenced in a study of T cells in Graves' hyperthyroidism and ophthalmopathy. Researchers amplified the TCR beta CDR3 regions from RNA transcripts. Initially, a first-round RT-PCR of the TCR CDR3 employed the HTBI primer set. TCRdb ran MiXCR on the multiplex PCR reads and lists one entry per CDR3 protein. The data show tens of thousands of distinct CDR3 sequences, with 40% to 55% seen just once and about 6% held by the top ten. Sequencing was done on a sample of blood. Receptor source: a woman aged 50 to 60 with Graves' hyperthyroidism that later progressed to Graves' ophthalmopathy.

The chain carries TRBV10-1 and TRBJ2-1; no reliable D call. This CDR3 has 13 residues. V lost 9 bases to trimming and J lost 0 bases, with 9 bases between them. From germline, CDR1 is WNHNN and CDR2 SYGVQD (reference sequence). Here the CDR3 reads CASMPSSYNEQFF. The CDR3 DNA reads TGCGCCAGTATGCCAAGCTCCTACAATGAGCAGTTCTTC.

This clonotype was recorded many times. The chain recombines TRBV27 with TRBJ2-7, with 7 bases matching TRBD1. Germline V CDR1 and CDR2: MNHEY, SMNVEV (reference sequence). The junction had 13 bases not matched to a gene; V was cut back by 5 bases and J by 3 bases. CDR3 length: 16 amino acids. In DNA form, the CDR3 reads TGTGCCAGCAGTCCGGGGCCGGGACAGTCGAACTACGAGCAGTACTTC. Translating gives CASSPGPGQSNYEQYF.

This clonotype came up a few times. V gene TRBV20-1 combines with J gene TRBJ2-3; weak D call: TRBD2 (7 bases). V was trimmed by 5 bases and J by 11 bases, leaving 26 bases between them. CDR1 DFQATT and CDR2 SNEGSKA come from the germline V gene (reference sequence). The CDR3 is made up of 15 amino acids. The CDR3 DNA sequence: TGCAGTGCTGTGAGCGGGATAGGGGGTAGGGATGAGCAGTATTTT. The encoded protein is CSAVSGIGGRDEQYF.